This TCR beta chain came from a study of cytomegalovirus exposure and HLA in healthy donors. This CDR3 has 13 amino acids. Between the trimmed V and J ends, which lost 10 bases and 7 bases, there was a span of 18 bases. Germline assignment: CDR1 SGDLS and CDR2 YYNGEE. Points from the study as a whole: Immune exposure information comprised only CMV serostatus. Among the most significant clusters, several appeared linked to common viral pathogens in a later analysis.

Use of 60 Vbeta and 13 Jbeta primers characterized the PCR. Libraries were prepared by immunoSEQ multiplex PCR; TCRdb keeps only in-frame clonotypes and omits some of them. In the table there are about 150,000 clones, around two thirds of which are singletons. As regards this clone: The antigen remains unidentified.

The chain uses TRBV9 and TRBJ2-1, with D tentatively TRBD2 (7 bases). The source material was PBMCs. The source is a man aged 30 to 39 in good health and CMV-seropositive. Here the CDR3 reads CASETGGRNEQFF. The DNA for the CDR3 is TGTGCCTCTGAAACCGGGGGGCGGAATGAGCAGTTCTTC.